This T cell receptor (beta chain) is drawn from a study of shared clonotypes between healthy human individuals. Produced via immunoSEQ multiplex PCR; TCRdb's table is partial and in-frame only. This table has 85,000 to 100,000 clones, 68% appearing once. This clone was seen just once. Trimming shortened V by 1 base and J by 1 base, and 18 bases separated the two germline ends. CDR1 is LNHNV and CDR2 is YYDKDF in the germline V gene (reference sequence). This CDR3 comprises 18 residues. The TCR was taken from a man aged 25 to 40 in good health. Sequencing was done on a sample of memory CD8+ T cells sorted from blood. Subset of the sample: CD45RO+ cells pooled with CCR7-negative TemRA cells. The chain employs TRBV15 and TRBJ2-3, with a possible D match to TRBD1 (6 bases). CDR3 sequence (DNA): TGTGCCACCAGCAGAGTAGGTCTGAGGGACATAGGCACAGATACGCAGTATTTT. It codes for CATSRVGLRDIGTDTQYF.